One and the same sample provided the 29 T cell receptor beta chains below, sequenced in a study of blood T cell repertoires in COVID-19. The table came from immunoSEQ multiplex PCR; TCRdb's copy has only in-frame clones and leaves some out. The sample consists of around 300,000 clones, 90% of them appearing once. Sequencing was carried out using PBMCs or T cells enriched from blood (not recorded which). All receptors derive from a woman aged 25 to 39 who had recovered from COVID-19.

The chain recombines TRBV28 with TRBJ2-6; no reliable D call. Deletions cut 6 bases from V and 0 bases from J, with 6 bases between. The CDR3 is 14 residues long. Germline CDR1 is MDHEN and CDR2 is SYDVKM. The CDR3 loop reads CASSPSSGANVLTF. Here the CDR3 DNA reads TGTGCCAGCAGCCCGAGCTCTGGGGCCAACGTCCTGACTTTC.

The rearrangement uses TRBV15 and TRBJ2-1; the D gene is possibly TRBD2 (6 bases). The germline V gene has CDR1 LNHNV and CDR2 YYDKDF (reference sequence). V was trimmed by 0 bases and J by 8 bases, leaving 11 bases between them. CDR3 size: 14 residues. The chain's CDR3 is CATSRDPTSDEQFF. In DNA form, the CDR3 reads TGTGCCACCAGCAGAGACCCGACTAGTGATGAGCAGTTCTTC.

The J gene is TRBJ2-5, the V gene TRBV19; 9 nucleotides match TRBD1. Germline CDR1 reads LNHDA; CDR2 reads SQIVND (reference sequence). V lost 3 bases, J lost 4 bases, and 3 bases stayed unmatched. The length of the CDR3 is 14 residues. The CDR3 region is CASSITGGRETQYF. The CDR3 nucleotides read TGTGCCAGTAGTATTACAGGGGGCCGAGAGACCCAGTACTTC.

CDR3 amino acids: CASSLAPIPQEKLFF. DNA of the CDR3: TGCGCCAGCAGCTTGGCCCCCATCCCGCAGGAAAAACTGTTTTTT. V is TRBV5-1 and J is TRBJ1-4; D is uncertain. The CDR3 covers 15 residues. V was cut by 0 bases and J by 8 bases, with 14 bases left in between. Germline-derived CDR1 and CDR2 are SGHRS and YFSETQ.

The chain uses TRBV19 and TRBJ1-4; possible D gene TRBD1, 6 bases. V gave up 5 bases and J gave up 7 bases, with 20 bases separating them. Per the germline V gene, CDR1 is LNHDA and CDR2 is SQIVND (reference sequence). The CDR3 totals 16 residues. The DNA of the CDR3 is TGTGCCAGTAGTCCCCGCCAGGGGCTGTACGGTGAAAAACTGTTTTTT. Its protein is CASSPRQGLYGEKLFF.

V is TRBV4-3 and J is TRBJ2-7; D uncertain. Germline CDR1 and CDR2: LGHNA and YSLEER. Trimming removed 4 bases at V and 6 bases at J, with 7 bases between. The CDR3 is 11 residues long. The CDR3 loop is CASSLGSEQYF. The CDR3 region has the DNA TGCGCCAGCAGCCTGGGCTCCGAGCAGTACTTC.

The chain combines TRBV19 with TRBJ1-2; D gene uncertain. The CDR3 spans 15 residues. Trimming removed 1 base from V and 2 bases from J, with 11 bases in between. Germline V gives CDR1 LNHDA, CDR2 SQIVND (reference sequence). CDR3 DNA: TGTGCCAGTAGTATAGCGGTTGTCGGGAACTATGGCTACACCTTC. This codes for CASSIAVVGNYGYTF.

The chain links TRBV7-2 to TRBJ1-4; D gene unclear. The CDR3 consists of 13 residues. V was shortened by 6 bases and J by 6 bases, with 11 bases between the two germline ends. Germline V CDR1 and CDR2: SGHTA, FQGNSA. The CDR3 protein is CASSRYTDEKLFF. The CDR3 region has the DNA TGTGCCAGCAGTCGTTACACCGATGAAAAACTGTTTTTT.

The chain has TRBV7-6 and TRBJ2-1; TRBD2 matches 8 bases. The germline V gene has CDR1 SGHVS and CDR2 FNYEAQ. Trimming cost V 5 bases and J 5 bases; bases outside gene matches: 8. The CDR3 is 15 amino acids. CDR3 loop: CASSTRLAKNNEQFF. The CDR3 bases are TGTGCCAGCAGCACGAGACTAGCGAAAAACAATGAGCAGTTCTTC. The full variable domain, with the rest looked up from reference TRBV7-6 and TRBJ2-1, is GAGVSQSPRYKVTKRGQDVALRCDPISGHVSLYWYRQALGQGPEFLTYFNYEAQQDKSGLPNDRFSAERPEGSISTLTIQRTEQRDSAMYRCASSTRLAKNNEQFFGPGTRLTVL.

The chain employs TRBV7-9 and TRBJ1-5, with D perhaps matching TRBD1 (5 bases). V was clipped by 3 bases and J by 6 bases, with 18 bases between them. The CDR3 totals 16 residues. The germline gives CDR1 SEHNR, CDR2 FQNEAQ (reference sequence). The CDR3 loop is CASSLGGDGGGQPQHF. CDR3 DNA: TGTGCCAGCAGCTTGGGCGGGGATGGCGGGGGTCAGCCCCAGCATTTT.

The CDR3 DNA sequence: TGTGCCTGGAAAGGGCCCGGGGGAACCGGTACGCAGTATTTT. Translating it yields CAWKGPGGTGTQYF. V is TRBV30 and J is TRBJ2-3; D possibly corresponds to TRBD2 (6 bases). Germline CDR1 reads GTSNPN; CDR2 reads SVGIG (reference sequence). There are 14 residues in the CDR3. The V gene lost 4 bases and the J gene lost 8 bases, with 19 bases spanning the gap. The variable domain in full, with the rest retrieved from reference TRBV30 and TRBJ2-3, is SQTIHQWPATLVQPVGSPLSLECTVEGTSNPNLYWYRQAAGRGLQLLFYSVGIGQISSEVPQNLSASRPQDRQFILSSKKLLLSDSGFYLCAWKGPGGTGTQYFGPGTRLTVL.

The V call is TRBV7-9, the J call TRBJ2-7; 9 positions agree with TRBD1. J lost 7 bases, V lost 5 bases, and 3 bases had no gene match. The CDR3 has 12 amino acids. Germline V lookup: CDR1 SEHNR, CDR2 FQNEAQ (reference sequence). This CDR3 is CASSADRGEQYF. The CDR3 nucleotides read TGTGCCAGCAGCGCGGACAGGGGTGAGCAGTACTTC.

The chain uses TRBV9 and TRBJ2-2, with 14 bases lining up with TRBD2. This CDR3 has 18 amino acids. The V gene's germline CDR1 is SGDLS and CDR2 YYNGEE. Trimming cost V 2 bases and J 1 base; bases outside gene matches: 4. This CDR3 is CASSVGLAGAMNTGELFF. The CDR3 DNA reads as TGTGCCAGCAGCGTGGGACTAGCGGGAGCCATGAACACCGGGGAGCTGTTTTTT. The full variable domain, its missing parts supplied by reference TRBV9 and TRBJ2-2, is DSGVTQTPKHLITATGQRVTLRCSPRSGDLSVYWYQQSLDQGLQFLIQYYNGEERAKGNILERFSAQQFPDLHSELNLSSLELGDSALYFCASSVGLAGAMNTGELFFGEGSRLTVL.

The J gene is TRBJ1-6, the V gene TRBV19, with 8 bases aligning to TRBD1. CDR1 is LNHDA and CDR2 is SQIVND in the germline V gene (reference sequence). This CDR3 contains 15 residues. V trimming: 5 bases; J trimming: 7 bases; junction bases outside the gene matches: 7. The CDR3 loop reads CASSGYRGYNSPLHF. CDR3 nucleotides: TGTGCCAGTAGTGGTTACAGGGGGTACAATTCACCCCTCCACTTT.

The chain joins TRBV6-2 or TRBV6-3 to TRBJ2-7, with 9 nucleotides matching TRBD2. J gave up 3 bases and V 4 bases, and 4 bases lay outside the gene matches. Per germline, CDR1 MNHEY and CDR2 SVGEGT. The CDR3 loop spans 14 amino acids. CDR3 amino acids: CASSWFSGSYEQYF. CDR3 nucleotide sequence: TGTGCCAGCAGTTGGTTTAGCGGGAGCTACGAGCAGTACTTC.

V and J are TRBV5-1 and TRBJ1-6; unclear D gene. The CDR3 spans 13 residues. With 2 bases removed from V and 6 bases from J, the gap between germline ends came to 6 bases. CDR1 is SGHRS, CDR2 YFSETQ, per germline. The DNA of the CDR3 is TGCGCCAGCAGCTTATCGTTTAATTCACCCCTCCACTTT. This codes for CASSLSFNSPLHF.

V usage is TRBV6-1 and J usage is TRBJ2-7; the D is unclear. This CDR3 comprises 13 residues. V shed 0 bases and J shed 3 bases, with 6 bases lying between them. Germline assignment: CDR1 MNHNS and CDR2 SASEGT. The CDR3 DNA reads TGTGCCAGCAGTGAAGCGTCAGTCTACGAGCAGTACTTC. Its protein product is CASSEASVYEQYF.

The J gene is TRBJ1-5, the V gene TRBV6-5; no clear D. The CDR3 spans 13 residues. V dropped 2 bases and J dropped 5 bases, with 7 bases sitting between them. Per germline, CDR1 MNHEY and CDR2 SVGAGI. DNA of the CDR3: TGTGCCAGCAGTTACGACAAAGATCAGCCCCAGCATTTT. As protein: CASSYDKDQPQHF.

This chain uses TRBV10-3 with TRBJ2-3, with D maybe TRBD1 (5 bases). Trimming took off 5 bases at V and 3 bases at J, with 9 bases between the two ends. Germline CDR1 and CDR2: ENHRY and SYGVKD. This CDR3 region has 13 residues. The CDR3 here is CAISKQDTDTQYF. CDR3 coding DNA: TGTGCCATCAGTAAACAGGATACAGATACGCAGTATTTT.

The CDR3 protein is CATSDYKGTEAFF. CDR3 DNA sequence: TGTGCCACCAGTGACTACAAGGGGACTGAAGCTTTCTTT. The genes are TRBV24-1 and TRBJ1-1; possibly TRBD1 for D (5 bases). This CDR3 contains 13 residues. The V gene's germline CDR1 is KGHDR and CDR2 SFDVKD. V was pared by 4 bases and J by 5 bases, with 10 bases between.

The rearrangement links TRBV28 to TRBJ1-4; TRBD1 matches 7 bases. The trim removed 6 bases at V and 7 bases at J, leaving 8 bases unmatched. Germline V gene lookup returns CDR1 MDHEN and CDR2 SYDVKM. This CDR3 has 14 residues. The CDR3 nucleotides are TGTGCCAGCAGCTCCGGGACAGTGATTGAAAAACTGTTTTTT. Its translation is CASSSGTVIEKLFF.

The CDR3 DNA reads as TGTGCCAGCAGCCAAGATATAGTAGCGGGAGGGGAGACCCAGTACTTC. It is translated as CASSQDIVAGGETQYF. This chain connects TRBV3-1 (or the pseudogene TRBV3-2) to TRBJ2-5, with 11 nucleotides matching TRBD2. The CDR3 spans 16 residues. Germline loops: CDR1 LGHDT, CDR2 YNNKEL (reference sequence). Unmatched junction bases numbered 5, after V lost 0 bases and J lost 5 bases.

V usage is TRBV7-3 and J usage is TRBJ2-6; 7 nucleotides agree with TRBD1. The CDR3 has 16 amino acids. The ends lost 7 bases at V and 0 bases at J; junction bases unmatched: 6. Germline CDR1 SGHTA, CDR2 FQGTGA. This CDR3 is CASIGTASSGANVLTF. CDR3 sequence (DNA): TGTGCCAGCATCGGGACAGCCTCCTCTGGGGCCAACGTCCTGACTTTC.

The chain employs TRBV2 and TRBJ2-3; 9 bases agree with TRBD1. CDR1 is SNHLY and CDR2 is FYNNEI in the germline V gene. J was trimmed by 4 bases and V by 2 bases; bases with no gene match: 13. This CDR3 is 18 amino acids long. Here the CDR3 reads CASSERPVQGAGADTQYF. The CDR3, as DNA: TGTGCCAGCAGTGAAAGGCCCGTACAGGGGGCGGGGGCAGATACGCAGTATTTT.

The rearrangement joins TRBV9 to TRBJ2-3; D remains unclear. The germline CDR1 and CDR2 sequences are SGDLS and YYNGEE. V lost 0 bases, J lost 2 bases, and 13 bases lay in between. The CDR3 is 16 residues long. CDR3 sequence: CASSVGSRFVTDTQYF. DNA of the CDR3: TGTGCCAGCAGCGTAGGTTCTAGGTTCGTCACAGATACGCAGTATTTT.

The CDR3 sequence: CASNLGTSGKTEQYF. CDR3 sequence (DNA): TGTGCCAGCAACCTAGGGACTAGCGGGAAAACGGAGCAGTACTTC. V is TRBV28 and J is TRBJ2-7; 13 bases are shared with TRBD2. V was pared by 7 bases and J by 7 bases, with 10 bases of the junction left unmatched. The length of the CDR3 is 15 residues. Germline CDR1 is MDHEN and CDR2 is SYDVKM.

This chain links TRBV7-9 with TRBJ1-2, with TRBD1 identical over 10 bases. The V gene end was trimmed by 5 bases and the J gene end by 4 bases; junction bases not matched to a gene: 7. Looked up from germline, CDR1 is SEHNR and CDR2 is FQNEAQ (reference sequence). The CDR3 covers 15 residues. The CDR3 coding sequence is TGTGCCAGCAGCCCCCCCGGGACAGGGGCCTATGGCTACACCTTC. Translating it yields CASSPPGTGAYGYTF. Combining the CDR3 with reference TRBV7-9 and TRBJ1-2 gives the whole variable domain DTGVSQNPRHKITKRGQNVTFRCDPISEHNRLYWYRQTLGQGPEFLTYFQNEAQLEKSRLLSDRFSAERPKGSFSTLEIQRTEQGDSAMYLCASSPPGTGAYGYTFGSGTRLTVV.

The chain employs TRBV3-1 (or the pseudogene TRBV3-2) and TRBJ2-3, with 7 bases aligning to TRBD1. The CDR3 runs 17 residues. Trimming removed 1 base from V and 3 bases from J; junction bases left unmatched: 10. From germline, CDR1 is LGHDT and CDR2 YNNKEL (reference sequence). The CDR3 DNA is TGTGCCAGCAGCCAAGGTAGGGGGCGGCCAGGGACAGATACGCAGTATTTT. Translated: CASSQGRGRPGTDTQYF.

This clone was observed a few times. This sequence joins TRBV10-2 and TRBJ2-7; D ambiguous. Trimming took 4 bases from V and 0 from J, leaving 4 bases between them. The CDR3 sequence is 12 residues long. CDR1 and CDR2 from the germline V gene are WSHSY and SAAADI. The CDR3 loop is CASSGSSYEQYF. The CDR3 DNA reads TGCGCCAGCAGTGGCAGCTCCTACGAGCAGTACTTC.